This entry features one T cell receptor (beta chain) sequence. Antigen unknown. Sequenced by immunoSEQ multiplex PCR; TCRdb stores in-frame clones only, minus some. Of fewer than 150,000 clones listed, approximately 89% are singletons. The data originate from a study of T cell responses to AZD1222 COVID-19 vaccine. Study context: Second-dose timings of about 4 or about 12 weeks were pooled. Study observations and caveats: Donors were chiefly white British, with a greater number of females, and clonal diversity was perhaps underestimated. As reported, nearly half of all spike-specific TCRs target variant regions that are unmutated.

Trimming stripped 5 bases from V and 7 bases from J, with 9 bases between. In germline, CDR1 is SGHDT, CDR2 YYEEEE. The CDR3 consists of 11 residues. This chain connects TRBV5-6 to TRBJ1-1; tentatively, D is TRBD1 (6 bases). The material was peripheral blood, obtained on day 0 of AZD1222 vaccination. The TCR was taken from an adult in good health. The CDR3 region is CASSQDSEAFF. CDR3 nucleotides: TGTGCCAGCAGTCAGGACAGTGAAGCTTTCTTT.